This T cell receptor beta chain came from a study of spatial heterogeneity in lung cancer. Points from the study as a whole: Expanded intratumoral alpha and beta TCR counts tracked tumor mutation counts.

Germline V gene data show CDR1 as SGHRS and CDR2 as YFSETQ. The CDR3 sequence is 15 residues long. V was shortened by 4 bases and J by 0 bases, with 8 bases between the two germline ends. This clonotype occurred many times. Its antigen is unknown. For a library built for alpha chains, this beta chain is a stray read; little rests on its size. The time point is: sample taken at primary tumor resection. Extraction of whole RNA from tumor, nontumor lung or frozen PBMC preceded unsorted sequencing. TCRdb independently ran MiXCR on the 5' RACE reads; one entry per CDR3 protein. The table lists fewer than 8,500 distinct CDR3 sequences, under 8.5% of them singletons, with 4.2% in the top ten.

The rearrangement joins TRBV5-1 to TRBJ2-6; D gene unclear. The input for sequencing was lung tumor tissue, taken at surgery. The TCR comes from a male donor with early-stage non-small cell lung cancer. CDR3 sequence: CASSQENSGANVLTF. The CDR3 DNA is TGCGCCAGCAGCCAAGAGAACTCTGGGGCCAACGTCCTGACTTTC. Full variable domain (outside the CDR3, taken from reference TRBV5-1 and TRBJ2-6): KAGVTQTPRYLIKTRGQQVTLSCSPISGHRSVSWYQQTPGQGLQFLFEYFSETQRNKGNFPGRFSGRQFSNSRSEMNVSTLELGDSALYLCASSQENSGANVLTFGAGSRLTVL.